The present T cell receptor (beta chain) was sequenced within a study of T cells after yellow fever vaccination. With respect to this clonotype: The target antigen is unknown.

The CDR3 loop spans 14 amino acids. V was shortened by 3 bases and J by 8 bases, with 16 bases between the two germline ends. The V gene's germline CDR1 is KGHSH and CDR2 LQKENI. 5'RACE template switching added a universal primer site and UMIs to TCR cDNA. TCRdb recomputed calls from the 5' RACE reads with MiXCR, one row per CDR3 protein. Found here are approximately 550,000 distinct CDR3 sequences, 15% to 20% of them singletons; the top ten hold 14%. Findings and caveats of the study: Sorted repertoires could include abundant contaminating clonotypes from bulk cells. Clonotypes found in both CD4 and CD8 compartments made up a small share.

The material was PBMCs, obtained 15 days after the yellow fever booster vaccination. The chain employs TRBV18 and TRBJ1-1; D might be TRBD1 (6 bases). This TCR was recovered from a man aged 25 to 40 who received the YFV17D yellow fever vaccine. CDR3 in amino acids: CASSPWDKPWEAFF. DNA of the CDR3: TGTGCCAGCTCACCCTGGGACAAACCATGGGAAGCTTTCTTT.